The rows below give T cell receptor beta chains drawn from one sample of a study of blood T cell repertoires in COVID-19. Data came from immunoSEQ multiplex PCR; TCRdb stores just in-frame clones and leaves some out. The table includes hundreds of thousands of clones, around 85% detected once. Specimen: peripheral blood. The receptors shown here come from a man in his forties with acute or convalescent COVID-19. The CDR3 runs from the conserved cysteine through the conserved F or W. The D gene is left open where the match is weak. Not every row has a clone size; where given, it reads once, few, many or a size class.

D: -
V: TRBV19
J: TRBJ2-3
size: once
DNA: TGTGCCAGTAGTATAAGTTCTAGGTCTAGCACAGATACGCAGTATTTT
CDR3: CASSISSRSSTDTQYF

D: -
V: TRBV6-2/TRBV6-3
J: TRBJ2-3
size: -
DNA: TGTGCCAGCAGTTACTCGAGCCTCTACGAGGAAGATACGCAGTATTTT
CDR3: CASSYSSLYEEDTQYF

D: TRBD1
V: TRBV19
J: TRBJ1-1
size: -
DNA: TGTGCCAGTATTGCAGGGGGAGTTGTGAACACTGAAGCTTTCTTT
CDR3: CASIAGGVVNTEAFF

D: -
V: TRBV9
J: TRBJ2-3
size: -
DNA: TGTGCCAGCAGCGTCCGGCGGGGCGATACGCAGTATTTT
CDR3: CASSVRRGDTQYF

D: -
V: TRBV18
J: TRBJ2-7
size: few
DNA: TGTGCCAGCTCACCATTAGCACAGGTAACCTACGAGCAGTACTTC
CDR3: CASSPLAQVTYEQYF

D: -
V: TRBV18
J: TRBJ2-7
size: -
DNA: TGTGCCAGCTCGTCCTTCGCCCAGAAAAGTACCTACGAGCAGTACTTC
CDR3: CASSSFAQKSTYEQYF

D: TRBD1
V: TRBV3-1/TRBV3-2
J: TRBJ2-7
size: -
DNA: TGTGCCAGCAAATTGGGACAGGTCGGTGGCAACGAGCAGTACTTC
CDR3: CASKLGQVGGNEQYF

D: -
V: TRBV29-1
J: TRBJ1-4
size: -
DNA: TGCAGCGTGCGCTGGGCTCCAACTAATGAAAAACTGTTTTTT
CDR3: CSVRWAPTNEKLFF

D: -
V: TRBV7-9
J: TRBJ2-5
size: -
DNA: TGTGCCAGCAGCCCCCCTAGCTCCGAGACCCAGTACTTC
CDR3: CASSPPSSETQYF

D: TRBD1
V: TRBV14
J: TRBJ1-3
size: -
DNA: TGTGCCAGCAGCCGATCATGGTGGGACAGGGGGCACACCATATATTTT
CDR3: CASSRSWWDRGHTIYF

D: TRBD2
V: TRBV5-4
J: TRBJ2-7
size: -
DNA: TGTGCCAGCAGCTTGGAGGGGGCCGTGACTAGCGGGGGGCCCTACGAGCAGTACTTC
CDR3: CASSLEGAVTSGGPYEQYF

D: -
V: TRBV4-1
J: TRBJ2-2
size: -
DNA: TGCGCCAGCAGCCGTGGCGGGGCAAACACCGGGGAGCTGTTTTTT
CDR3: CASSRGGANTGELFF